Each of the 29 T cell receptor beta chains below was sequenced from the same sample in a study of regulatory T cells in long-lasting Graves disease. Noted time point: persistent/refractory GD, antithyroid drugs over 5 years with positive TRAb. Preparation of the TCR library used RNA extracted from PBMCs. Both iRepertoire HTBI primers and Arm-PCR of CDR3 regions were used to build the TCR beta libraries. Via MiXCR, TCRdb re-called the multiplex PCR reads, giving one row per CDR3 protein. The table has roughly 700,000 distinct CDR3 sequences, approximately 31% seen once. Sequencing was performed on peripheral blood mononuclear cells (PBMCs), taken when the disease was refractory, from a patient treated with antithyroid drugs. These receptors all come from a female donor with Graves disease.

J is TRBJ2-7 and V is TRBV20-1, with D unresolved. The V gene's germline CDR1 is DFQATT and CDR2 SNEGSKA (reference sequence). The CDR3 length is 15 residues. The germline V and J ends were trimmed by 0 bases and 4 bases, with 16 bases remaining between them. The CDR3 sequence: CSARDSRVGIYEQYF. The DNA for the CDR3 is TGCAGTGCTAGAGATTCCCGAGTGGGAATTTACGAGCAGTACTTC.

This clonotype was observed many times. The J gene is TRBJ1-2, the V gene TRBV28; D not certain. The V gene's germline CDR1 is MDHEN and CDR2 SYDVKM. This CDR3 has 13 amino acids. The ends were cut back, 2 bases at V and 4 bases at J, with 8 bases in the middle. CDR3 protein: CASSLRRSYGYTF. CDR3 bases: TGTGCCAGCAGTTTAAGGCGAAGCTATGGCTACACCTTC.

The genes are TRBV7-9 and TRBJ1-1; D gene ambiguous. V was cut by 5 bases and J by 5 bases, with 15 bases left in between. The germline CDR1 and CDR2 sequences are SEHNR and FQNEAQ (reference sequence). This CDR3 has 14 amino acids. The CDR3 is CASSPAGLRTEAFF. The CDR3 region has the DNA TGTGCCAGCAGCCCGGCCGGTTTACGGACTGAAGCTTTCTTT. Looking up the rest from reference TRBV7-9 and TRBJ1-1 gives the full variable domain: DTGVSQNPRHKITKRGQNVTFRCDPISEHNRLYWYRQTLGQGPEFLTYFQNEAQLEKSRLLSDRFSAERPKGSFSTLEIQRTEQGDSAMYLCASSPAGLRTEAFFGQGTRLTVV.

V is TRBV27 and J is TRBJ1-2; 8 bases are a match to TRBD1. The CDR3 spans 13 residues. Germline V lookup: CDR1 MNHEY, CDR2 SMNVEV (reference sequence). The V segment lost 3 bases and the J segment 6 bases; nucleotides outside the gene matches: 3. The CDR3 is CASSLDRAHGYTF. The DNA for the CDR3 is TGTGCCAGCAGTTTGGACAGGGCCCATGGCTACACCTTC.

This clonotype was detected only once. The genes are TRBV5-1 and TRBJ2-2; a possible D gene is TRBD2 (5 bases). The CDR3 has 14 amino acids. CDR1 and CDR2 (germline): SGHRS, YFSETQ. Trimming took 3 bases from V and 3 from J, leaving 9 bases between them. The CDR3 spells CASSSRGHTGELFF. For the CDR3, the DNA is TGCGCCAGCAGCTCCCGAGGGCACACCGGGGAGCTGTTTTTT.

This clonotype has at least ten counts. V and J are TRBV28 and TRBJ1-4, with unresolved D. V was cut by 5 bases and J by 5 bases, with 21 bases left in between. In germline, CDR1 is MDHEN, CDR2 SYDVKM. The CDR3 totals 17 residues. Written as DNA, the CDR3 is TGTGCCAGCAGTCGCCCAAGAGGGCCGGGGATAAATGAAAAACTGTTTTTT. Amino acids: CASSRPRGPGINEKLFF.

The chain combines TRBV5-6 with TRBJ2-3; 10 bases align to TRBD1. CDR3 length equals 15 residues. The germline V gene encodes CDR1 SGHDT and CDR2 YYEEEE. J gave up 7 bases and V 4 bases, and 9 bases lay outside the gene matches. This CDR3 is CASSPRDRGWNTQYF. For the CDR3, the DNA is TGTGCCAGCAGCCCCAGGGACAGGGGATGGAATACGCAGTATTTT.

V gene TRBV3-1 combines with J gene TRBJ1-2, with D uncertain. The CDR3 sequence is 14 residues long. Germline CDR1 and CDR2: LGHDT and YNNKEL (reference sequence). Between the trimmed V and J ends, which lost 0 bases and 0 bases, there was a span of 5 bases. CDR3 sequence reads: CASSQDGTNYGYTF. The DNA for the CDR3 is TGTGCCAGCAGCCAAGACGGTACTAACTATGGCTACACCTTC.

This clonotype was recorded a few times. This chain connects TRBV29-1 to TRBJ1-2; no clear D gene. Per germline, CDR1 SQVTM and CDR2 ANQGSEA. This CDR3 has 13 residues. V lost 3 bases to trimming and J lost 6 bases, with 14 bases between them. The CDR3 loop is CSVDGLNYDGYTF. As DNA, the CDR3 is TGCAGCGTTGACGGGCTAAACTATGATGGCTACACCTTC.

The gene calls are TRBV5-1 and TRBJ2-3; D uncertain. In germline, CDR1 is SGHRS, CDR2 YFSETQ. The CDR3 consists of 16 residues. The V and J ends lost 0 bases and 0 bases respectively, with 11 bases between them. CDR3 DNA: TGCGCCAGCAGCTTGGGCGTAGGGCCTAGCACAGATACGCAGTATTTT. It specifies CASSLGVGPSTDTQYF.

The chain carries TRBV7-6 and TRBJ2-2, with D perhaps matching TRBD2 (7 bases). Germline assignment: CDR1 SGHVS and CDR2 FNYEAQ. The CDR3 totals 18 residues. V was cut by 6 bases and J by 0 bases, with 20 bases left in between. CDR3 sequence: CASSSMGIGGPNTGELFF. The CDR3 DNA is TGTGCCAGCAGTTCCATGGGGATCGGGGGGCCGAACACCGGGGAGCTGTTTTTT.

This sequence joins TRBV18 and TRBJ1-2; no reliable D call. The CDR3 runs 15 residues. Germline V gene lookup returns CDR1 KGHSH and CDR2 LQKENI. Trimming removed 1 base from V and 8 bases from J, with 17 bases in between. CDR3 DNA: TGTGCCAGCTCACCACAGGTGTCGGGTGGCGCCGGCTACACCTTC. Amino acids: CASSPQVSGGAGYTF.

This clonotype was observed at least ten times. The rearrangement links TRBV6-2 or TRBV6-3 to TRBJ1-2; D possibly corresponds to TRBD1 (6 bases). Trimming stripped 6 bases from V and 2 bases from J, with 10 bases between. The CDR3 extends over 13 amino acids. CDR1 and CDR2 from the germline V gene are MNHEY and SVGEGT. The CDR3 loop is CASRGQTNYGYTF. As DNA, the CDR3 is TGTGCCAGCAGAGGACAGACGAACTATGGCTACACCTTC.

The rearrangement uses TRBV2 and TRBJ2-1; TRBD2 matches at 11 bases. CDR3 size: 15 residues. CDR1 SNHLY and CDR2 FYNNEI come from the germline V gene. The V gene end was trimmed by 6 bases and the J gene end by 10 bases; junction bases not matched to a gene: 11. Here the CDR3 reads CASRSASGRSSEQFF. The CDR3 region has the DNA TGTGCCAGCAGGTCGGCTAGCGGGAGGAGCAGCGAGCAGTTCTTC.

This clonotype turned up a few times. This chain joins TRBV7-9 and TRBJ2-7; no reliable D call. Germline V gives CDR1 SEHNR, CDR2 FQNEAQ (reference sequence). The V end lost 1 base, the J end lost 1 base, and 5 bases lay between the germline ends. This CDR3 is 13 amino acids long. For the CDR3, the DNA is TGTGCCAGCAGCTTAGTACCGTCCTACGAGCAGTACTTC. It encodes CASSLVPSYEQYF.

This clonotype was counted between two and nine times. The chain joins TRBV7-3 to TRBJ2-2; D unresolved. This CDR3 has 14 amino acids. The ends were cut back, 5 bases at V and 3 bases at J, with 10 bases in the middle. Germline values: CDR1 SGHTA, CDR2 FQGTGA. Here the CDR3 DNA reads TGTGCCAGCAGCCGAACCTCCGACACCGGGGAGCTGTTTTTT. Translating it yields CASSRTSDTGELFF.

V usage is TRBV6-5 and J usage is TRBJ1-5; tentative D call: TRBD1 (5 bases). The CDR3 sequence is 18 residues long. Germline values: CDR1 MNHEY, CDR2 SVGAGI. V lost 3 bases and J 3 bases, leaving 21 bases between the germline ends. The CDR3, as DNA: TGTGCCAGCAGTTATGATATTACGGCAGGGAGGAACAATCAGCCCCAGCATTTT. This codes for CASSYDITAGRNNQPQHF.

V gene TRBV20-1 combines with J gene TRBJ2-7; 11 positions agree with TRBD2. The CDR3 length is 14 residues. CDR1 and CDR2 from the germline V gene are DFQATT and SNEGSKA (reference sequence). Trimming took 1 base from V and 7 from J; bases not matched to a gene: 6. The CDR3 reads CSARVSGRAGEQYF. The CDR3 DNA reads TGCAGTGCTAGAGTTAGCGGGAGGGCGGGAGAGCAGTACTTC.

This clonotype occurred many times. The CDR3: CASSPNMRGLGYTF. In nucleotides, the CDR3 is TGTGCCAGCTCACCCAATATGAGGGGGCTAGGCTACACCTTC. V usage is TRBV18 and J usage is TRBJ1-2, with 7 bases identical to TRBD1. The germline gives CDR1 KGHSH, CDR2 LQKENI. The J segment lost 8 bases and the V segment lost 3 bases, leaving 9 bases of the junction unmatched. This CDR3 has 14 residues.

This clonotype was found many times. The chain uses TRBV12-3 or TRBV12-4 and TRBJ1-2; perhaps TRBD1 as D (6 bases). The V and J ends lost 4 bases and 6 bases respectively, with 12 bases between them. The CDR3 consists of 13 residues. CDR3 amino acids: CASSSFGGNGYTF. For the CDR3, the DNA is TGTGCCAGCAGTTCGTTCGGGGGCAATGGCTACACCTTC.

The chain recombines TRBV20-1 with TRBJ1-2; maybe TRBD1 (5 bases). The V end was cut by 6 bases, the J end by 4 bases, with 12 bases between. The CDR3 is 12 residues long. Germline V gene data show CDR1 as DFQATT and CDR2 as SNEGSKA (reference sequence). In DNA, the CDR3 is TGCAGTGCGAGTCGACAGTTCTATGGCTACACCTTC. Its protein is CSASRQFYGYTF.

There are a few counts of this clonotype. This chain connects TRBV6-1 to TRBJ2-7; 12 bases align to TRBD2. CDR3 length equals 19 residues. After removal of 2 bases from V and 9 bases from J, the junction contained 20 bases not matched to a gene. Per the germline V gene, CDR1 is MNHNS and CDR2 is SASEGT. CDR3 amino acids: CASSETLALAGGVKVGQYF. The DNA of the CDR3 is TGTGCCAGCAGTGAAACTTTGGCTCTAGCGGGAGGGGTGAAGGTAGGGCAGTACTTC.

This clonotype was seen more than once but under ten times. The chain couples TRBV27 to TRBJ1-6, with 10 bases matching TRBD1. Losses at the gene ends were 3 bases for V and 10 bases for J; bases not matched to a gene: 12. This CDR3 comprises 17 residues. Germline V lookup: CDR1 MNHEY, CDR2 SMNVEV (reference sequence). CDR3 in amino acids: CASSFVSGQGKGSPLHF. The DNA for the CDR3 is TGTGCCAGCAGTTTTGTATCGGGACAGGGGAAGGGATCACCCCTCCACTTT.

This chain connects TRBV3-1 to TRBJ2-7; D gene unclear. Trimming removed 1 base at V and 3 bases at J, with 7 bases between. Germline CDR1 is LGHDT and CDR2 is YNNKEL (reference sequence). This CDR3 is built from 13 residues. CDR3 in DNA: TGTGCCAGCAGCCAAGCCCGTTTCTACGAGCAGTACTTC. It yields the protein CASSQARFYEQYF.

The chain joins TRBV19 to TRBJ1-6; D is perhaps TRBD1 (5 bases). The CDR3 is 14 amino acids. CDR1 and CDR2 (germline): LNHDA, SQIVND (reference sequence). V lost 0 bases and J lost 7, with 7 bases in between. CDR3 nucleotide sequence: TGTGCCAGTAGTATAGATGGGGGAAATTCACCCCTCCACTTT. Its protein is CASSIDGGNSPLHF.

This clonotype was detected only a few times. The chain recombines TRBV24-1 with TRBJ2-2, with D hard to call. Trimming stripped 9 bases from V and 9 bases from J, with 7 bases between. This CDR3 contains 10 residues. Germline CDR1 KGHDR, CDR2 SFDVKD. The CDR3 sequence: CATVARELFF. The CDR3 DNA reads TGTGCCACCGTGGCCCGGGAGCTGTTTTTT.

This clonotype was seen only a few times. CDR3 DNA sequence: TGTGCCAGCAGTTTAAACCCCGCGGACCCGTTTTACGAGCAGTACTTC. The encoded protein is CASSLNPADPFYEQYF. The V call is TRBV12-3 or TRBV12-4, the J call TRBJ2-7, with unresolved D. This CDR3 is 16 amino acids long. Trimming pared 2 bases from V and 4 bases from J, leaving 18 bases between.

This clonotype has just a few counts. V usage is TRBV2 and J usage is TRBJ2-7, with 13 bases matching TRBD2. Germline CDR1 is SNHLY and CDR2 is FYNNEI. This CDR3 has 14 residues. Trimming cost V 7 bases and J 5 bases; bases outside gene matches: 5. In DNA, the CDR3 is TGTGCCAGCACCGGGACTAGCGGGATCAACGAGCAGTACTTC. Amino acid sequence: CASTGTSGINEQYF.

The table lists this clonotype with many counts. The CDR3, as DNA: TGTGCCAGCAGGGTGCTCGGGGCCAGGGAGACCCAGTACTTC. This translates into CASRVLGARETQYF. V usage is TRBV28 and J usage is TRBJ2-5; D is possibly TRBD1 or TRBD2 (5 bases each). Trimming took off 6 bases at V and 5 bases at J, with 16 bases between the two ends. Looked up from germline, CDR1 is MDHEN and CDR2 is SYDVKM. The CDR3 has 14 amino acids.